The source of this TCR beta chain is a study of blood T cell repertoires in COVID-19. Study at large: Samples of COVID-19 (acute and convalescent) were obtained from the United States, Italy and Spain.

Data came from immunoSEQ multiplex PCR; TCRdb stores just in-frame clones and leaves some out. The data show around 270,000 clones, 80% to 95% seen once. V gave up 2 bases and J gave up 1 base, with 10 bases separating them. The CDR3 has 16 residues. The germline gives CDR1 SGHTS, CDR2 YDEGEE. This chain joins TRBV5-8 and TRBJ1-6; no clear D. The specimen was peripheral blood. The sequence was obtained from a person aged 18 to 35 with COVID-19, enrolled during active disease. CDR3 in DNA: TGTGCCAGCAGCTTCGTACGCGGTTCCTATAATTCACCCCTCCACTTT. Its protein product is CASSFVRGSYNSPLHF.